This T cell receptor beta chain was found in a study of OX40 agonist ivuxolimab in advanced cancers. Libraries were prepared by immunoSEQ multiplex PCR; TCRdb keeps only in-frame clonotypes and omits some of them. Of tens of thousands of clones in the sample, 75% to 90% were seen once. CDR1 is ENHRY and CDR2 is SYGVKD in the germline V gene. V was trimmed by 0 bases and J by 1 base, leaving 4 bases between them. CDR3 length: 14 residues. Study observations and caveats: Expanded clones were, on average, more numerous among CD8+ T cells than CD4+.

About this clone: Antigen specificity is unknown.

This chain links TRBV10-3 with TRBJ1-3; D uncertain. Here the sequenced sample was CD4+ or CD8+ T cells sorted from blood, taken in a trial of the OX40 agonist ivuxolimab. The clonotype was recovered from an adult with an advanced solid tumor such as melanoma, head and neck, liver or kidney cancer. The CDR3 coding sequence is TGTGCCATCAGTGAGTCAGGGTCTGGAAACACCATATATTTT. Translated, it gives CAISESGSGNTIYF.